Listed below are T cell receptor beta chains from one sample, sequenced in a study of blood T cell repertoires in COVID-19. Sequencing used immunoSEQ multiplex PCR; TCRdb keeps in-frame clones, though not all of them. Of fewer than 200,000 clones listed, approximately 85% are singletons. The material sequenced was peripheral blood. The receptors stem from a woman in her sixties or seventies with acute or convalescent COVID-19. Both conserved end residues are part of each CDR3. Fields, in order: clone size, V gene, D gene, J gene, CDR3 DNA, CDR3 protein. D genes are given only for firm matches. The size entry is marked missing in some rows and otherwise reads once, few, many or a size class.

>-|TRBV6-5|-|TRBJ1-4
TGTGCCAGCAGTTACGGACAGACAGCAACTAATGAAAAACTGTTTTTT
CASSYGQTATNEKLFF
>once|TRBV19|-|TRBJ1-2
TGTGCCAGTAGTATAGATTCCCGTGACTATGGCTACACCTTC
CASSIDSRDYGYTF
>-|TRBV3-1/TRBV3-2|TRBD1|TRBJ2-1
TGTGCCAGCAGCCAATTTGACAGGGACAATGAGCAGTTCTTC
CASSQFDRDNEQFF
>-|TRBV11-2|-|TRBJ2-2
TGTGCCAGCAGCTTAAATGCGGGGCCTGGGGCCGGGGAGCTGTTTTTT
CASSLNAGPGAGELFF
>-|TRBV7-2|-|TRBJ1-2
TGTGCCAGCAGCTTAGGAGTGCGGGGAAACTATGGCTACACCTTC
CASSLGVRGNYGYTF
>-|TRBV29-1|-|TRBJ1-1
TGCAGCGTTGGACAGACCTGGGGCACTGAAGCTTTCTTT
CSVGQTWGTEAFF
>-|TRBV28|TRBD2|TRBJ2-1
TGTGCCAGCAGTTTCCTAGCGGGAGGGATAGGTAGGATTGAGCAGTTCTTC
CASSFLAGGIGRIEQFF
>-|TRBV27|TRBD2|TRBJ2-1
TGTGCCAGCAGTCCCCCGGGACTAGCGCGGGGGGGGTATGAGCAGTTCTTC
CASSPPGLARGGYEQFF
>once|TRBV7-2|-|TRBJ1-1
TGTGCCAGCAGCCCCCGGGTCCAGAACACTGAAGCTTTCTTT
CASSPRVQNTEAFF
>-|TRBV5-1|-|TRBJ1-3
TGCGCCAGCAGCTTGCAGGGGACCTCTGGAAACACCATATATTTT
CASSLQGTSGNTIYF
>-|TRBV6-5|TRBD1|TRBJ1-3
TGTGCCAGCAGTTACACCACAGGGGCTGGAAACACCATATATTTT
CASSYTTGAGNTIYF
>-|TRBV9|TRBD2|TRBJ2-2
TGTGCCAGCAGCGTAGTGGCGGGGGACACCGGGGAGCTGTTTTTT
CASSVVAGDTGELFF
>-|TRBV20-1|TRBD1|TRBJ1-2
TGCAGTTCCGGGACAGATTATGGCTACACCTTC
CSSGTDYGYTF
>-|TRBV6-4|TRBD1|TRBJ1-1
TGTGCCAGCAGGGTGGGCCCGGGACAGGAATACACTGAAGCTTTCTTT
CASRVGPGQEYTEAFF
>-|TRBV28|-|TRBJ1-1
TGTGCCAGCAGTTTCGGGAGAGCGGCTTTCTTT
CASSFGRAAFF
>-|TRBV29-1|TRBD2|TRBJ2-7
TGCAGCGTTGACCAAGGCGGGGGATACGAGCAGTACTTC
CSVDQGGGYEQYF
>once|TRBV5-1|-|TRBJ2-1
TGCGCCAGCAGCTTGGCTGTCGGACTGGCTATTAATGAGCAGTTCTTC
CASSLAVGLAINEQFF
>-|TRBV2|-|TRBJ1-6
TGTGCCAGCAGTGCCACAGAGCCCTCCTATAATTCACCCCTCCACTTT
CASSATEPSYNSPLHF
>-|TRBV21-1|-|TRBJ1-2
TGTGCCAGCAGCCGAAGAAGGACAGCCCAACAAGGGTCTAACTATGGCTACACCTTC
CASSRRRTAQQGSNYGYTF
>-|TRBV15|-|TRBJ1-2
TGTGCCACCAGCCTACACTCCGGGGGGCGGAGGTTCTATGGCTACACCTTC
CATSLHSGGRRFYGYTF
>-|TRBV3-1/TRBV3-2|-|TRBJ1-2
TGTGCCAGCAGCCAAGGGCAGTTCTATGGCTACACCTTC
CASSQGQFYGYTF
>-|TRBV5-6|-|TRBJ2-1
TGTGCCAGCAGCTTGTATGGACGAGGGTACAATGAGCAGTTCTTC
CASSLYGRGYNEQFF
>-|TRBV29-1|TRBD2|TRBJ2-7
TGCAGCGTTTCTCTCGGCCTAGCGGGAACCTACGAGCAGTACTTC
CSVSLGLAGTYEQYF
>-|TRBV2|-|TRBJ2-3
TGTGCCAGCAGTTTGTTTAGCGGCACAGATACGCAGTATTTT
CASSLFSGTDTQYF
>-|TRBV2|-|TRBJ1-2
TGTGCCAGCAGTGAACATGGCGGGGGGCAGGCCTATGGCTACACCTTC
CASSEHGGGQAYGYTF